The rows below give T cell receptor beta chains drawn from one sample of a study of shared clonotypes between healthy human individuals. TCRdb keeps only in-frame clones here, not all; method: immunoSEQ multiplex PCR. The table records 850,000 to 1,200,000 clones, 60% to 80% of them present only once. Sequenced sample: memory CD4+ T cells sorted from blood. The origin of the receptors is a man aged 18 to 29 in good health. The CDR3 runs from the conserved cysteine through the conserved F or W. A D gene is named only where the DNA matches it firmly. Part of the rows lack a size; the others show once, few, many or a class for expanded clones.

NA	TRBJ1-6	few	TRBV7-2	TGTGCCAGCAGCTTATCGGGGGCTGGAAATTCACCCCTCCACTTT	CASSLSGAGNSPLHF
NA	TRBJ2-1	NA	TRBV6-1	TGTGCCAGCAGTGAAGCAGGGAACAATGAGCAGTTCTTC	CASSEAGNNEQFF
NA	TRBJ1-6	NA	TRBV7-6	TGTGCCAGCAGCTTCGACAGGTTTGGAGGAAATTCACCCCTCCACTTT	CASSFDRFGGNSPLHF
TRBD1	TRBJ1-3	NA	TRBV6-5	TGTGCCAGCCGGAGGGGGCTGATGACTGGAAACACCATATATTTT	CASRRGLMTGNTIYF
TRBD2	TRBJ2-5	NA	TRBV6-1	TGTGCCAGCAGTGAAGCGACTAGCGGGGGTCAGGAGACCCAGTACTTC	CASSEATSGGQETQYF
NA	TRBJ1-1	NA	TRBV30	TGTGCCTGGAGTTGGGGAGGGGGCACTGAAGCTTTCTTT	CAWSWGGGTEAFF
TRBD1	TRBJ1-6	NA	TRBV10-3	TGTGCCATCAGTGAGAGGACAGGAAATAATTCACCCCTCCACTTT	CAISERTGNNSPLHF
TRBD1	TRBJ2-7	NA	TRBV28	TGTGCCAGCAGCCGGACAGGGACCTACGAGCAGTACTTC	CASSRTGTYEQYF
NA	TRBJ1-5	NA	TRBV30	TGTGCCTGGAGCATGGGGGGCCCCGGGGATCAGCCCCAGCATTTT	CAWSMGGPGDQPQHF
NA	TRBJ2-1	NA	TRBV7-3	TGTGCCAGCAGCCAAGACGGGGGCACCTACAATGAGCAGTTCTTC	CASSQDGGTYNEQFF
TRBD2	TRBJ2-1	NA	TRBV7-3	TGTGCCAGCAGCTTATCTAGCGGCAACTACAATGAGCAGTTCTTC	CASSLSSGNYNEQFF
NA	TRBJ1-3	NA	TRBV7-9	TGTGCCAGCAGCTTAGAAGCCGGAAACACCATATATTTT	CASSLEAGNTIYF
TRBD1	TRBJ1-5	NA	TRBV23-1	TGCGCCAGCAGTCCGACCTCGGACAGGGGTGTCGAAGGTAGTCAGCCCCAGCATTTT	CASSPTSDRGVEGSQPQHF
NA	TRBJ2-7	NA	TRBV29-1	TGCAGCGTTGTGGTCAGCTCCTACGAGCAGTACTTC	CSVVVSSYEQYF
NA	TRBJ1-2	few	TRBV5-1	TGCGCCAGCAGCCAAGACACGGCTGGCTACACCTTC	CASSQDTAGYTF
NA	TRBJ2-5	NA	TRBV29-1	TGCAGCGTTGGAGAAGGGGAAGAGACCCAGTACTTC	CSVGEGEETQYF
NA	TRBJ2-2	few	TRBV5-1	TGCGCCAGCAGACCCGGCACTCTATCGACCGGGGAGCTGTTTTTT	CASRPGTLSTGELFF
NA	TRBJ1-1	NA	TRBV5-1	TGCGCCAGCACCCCTATCCTGGGGTTGACTGAAGCTTTCTTT	CASTPILGLTEAFF
TRBD1	TRBJ2-2	NA	TRBV6-1	TGTGCCAGCAGCCCAGGACAGGGAAGGACCGGGGAGCTGTTTTTT	CASSPGQGRTGELFF
TRBD2	TRBJ2-1	few	TRBV5-1	TGCGCCAGCAGCTTAACTTCGACTAGCGGGGACCTTGGTGAGCAGTTCTTC	CASSLTSTSGDLGEQFF
TRBD1	TRBJ2-5	NA	TRBV9	TGTGCCAGCAGCGCCGGACAGGGTCAAGAGACCCAGTACTTC	CASSAGQGQETQYF
NA	TRBJ1-1	NA	TRBV11-2	TGTGCCAGCAGCTTCGAAGGGGTGGGGACTGAAGCTTTCTTT	CASSFEGVGTEAFF
NA	TRBJ1-3	NA	TRBV6-6	TGTGCCAGCAGCTCTCCATCCTCTGGAAACACCATATATTTT	CASSSPSSGNTIYF
NA	TRBJ1-2	few	TRBV10-1	TGCCCCTCGACCGCCCGGCGGGCCGGTTGGGGTGGACACGGCTACACCTTC	CPSTARRAGWGGHGYTF
TRBD2	TRBJ2-1	NA	TRBV6-1	TGTGCCAGCAGTTTCACTAGCGGGAGGGGCAATGAGCAGTTCTTC	CASSFTSGRGNEQFF
NA	TRBJ2-7	NA	TRBV15	TGTGCCACCAGCAGAGATGGAAACGAGCAGTACTTC	CATSRDGNEQYF
TRBD1	TRBJ1-2	NA	TRBV4-1	TGCGCCAGCAGCCAGGTACCTGGACAGGGGGCGCGAGGCTACACCTTC	CASSQVPGQGARGYTF
TRBD1	TRBJ2-7	few	TRBV18	TGTGCCAGCTCACCACAGGGACAGGGCTACGAGCAGTACTTC	CASSPQGQGYEQYF
TRBD2	TRBJ2-7	NA	TRBV7-8	TGTGCCAGCAGCTTAGGGACTAGCGGGATCCCGGGCGAGCAGTACTTC	CASSLGTSGIPGEQYF
TRBD2	TRBJ2-2	NA	TRBV10-2	TGCGCCAGCAGTGAGAGCGGGAGTATCACCGGGGAGCTGTTTTTT	CASSESGSITGELFF
NA	TRBJ2-7	NA	TRBV6-5	TGTGCCAGCAGTTACTCGTTCGGTGGGAACGAGCAGTACTTC	CASSYSFGGNEQYF
TRBD2	TRBJ2-1	once	TRBV9	TGTGCCAGCAGCGTAGGGCTAGCGGGAGATAGGACCTACAATGAGCAGTTCTTC	CASSVGLAGDRTYNEQFF
TRBD1	TRBJ1-5	NA	TRBV28	TGTGCCAGCAGTCCCTCATTGGACAGGGGAGGACAGCCCCAGCATTTT	CASSPSLDRGGQPQHF
NA	TRBJ2-3	NA	TRBV30	TGTGCCTGGAGCCCTGGAGGGATAGATACGCAGTATTTT	CAWSPGGIDTQYF
NA	TRBJ1-1	NA	TRBV6-5	TGTGCCAGCAGCCTCTCGAGGGTTGCTGAAGCTTTCTTT	CASSLSRVAEAFF
NA	TRBJ1-1	NA	TRBV9	TGTGCCAGCAGCGTAGCCCCGGGAGGGACGAACACTGAAGCTTTCTTT	CASSVAPGGTNTEAFF
TRBD1	TRBJ1-2	NA	TRBV28	TGTGCCAGTGGGACAGGAACCTATGGCTACACCTTC	CASGTGTYGYTF
NA	TRBJ1-2	NA	TRBV7-2	TGTGCCAGCAGCTCGAACTATGGCTACACCTTC	CASSSNYGYTF
NA	TRBJ2-5	NA	TRBV5-1	TGCGCCAGCAGCTTGGAGGCGGCCAGGGAGACCCAGTACTTC	CASSLEAARETQYF
NA	TRBJ1-2	NA	TRBV28	TGTGCCAGCAGTCCTGCGGGACTCTATGGCTACACCTTC	CASSPAGLYGYTF
NA	TRBJ1-2	NA	TRBV6-5	TGTGCCAGCAGTTACAACCGGGGAAGGTACTATGGCTACACCTTC	CASSYNRGRYYGYTF
NA	TRBJ1-4	once	TRBV5-1	TGCGCCAGCAGCTTGGGGACAAAAAGTGAAAAACTGTTTTTT	CASSLGTKSEKLFF
TRBD1	TRBJ2-3	NA	TRBV6-1	TGTGCCAGCAGTGAAGTGGCAGGGGGCAGGACAGATACGCAGTATTTT	CASSEVAGGRTDTQYF
NA	TRBJ1-6	NA	TRBV4-1	TGCGCCAGCAGCCAAGAAACCAGGGGAACACCCCTCCACTTT	CASSQETRGTPLHF
NA	TRBJ1-1	NA	TRBV27	TGTGCCAGCAGTTTGTCACTGAACACTGAAGCTTTCTTT	CASSLSLNTEAFF